These 17 T cell receptor beta chains originate from one sample sequenced in a study of post-analysis software for immune sequencing data. Study-level findings and limits: The five TRBV segments detected at higher frequency in patients than in controls included TRBV5-6, TRBV5-1 and TRBV20-1.

Their recognized antigens are unknown. Unique molecular identifiers had been added to the TCR beta cDNA libraries. TCRdb processed the PCR reads anew with MiXCR; each CDR3 protein has one entry. Here the sample spans about half a million distinct CDR3 sequences, around 40% being singletons. Material for sequencing was blood. These TCRs come from a girl between 5 and 17 years old with multiple sclerosis.

V gene TRBV27 combines with J gene TRBJ2-1; D is unclear. The CDR3 has 13 residues. Between the trimmed V and J ends, which lost 3 bases and 2 bases, there was a span of 5 bases. CDR1 is MNHEY, CDR2 SMNVEV, per germline (reference sequence). CDR3 in amino acids: CASSFIPYNEQFF. DNA for the CDR3: TGTGCCAGCAGTTTTATCCCCTACAATGAGCAGTTCTTC.

This clonotype appeared once. The chain recombines TRBV7-2 with TRBJ2-3, with TRBD2 matching 11 bases. Germline CDR1 and CDR2: SGHTA and FQGNSA. Trimming at V came to 3 bases and at J to 0 bases, leaving 8 bases not matched to a gene. The CDR3 length is 18 residues. Here the CDR3 reads CASSLGLAAYSSTDTQYF. In DNA, the CDR3 is TGTGCCAGCAGCTTGGGACTAGCGGCGTACTCTAGCACAGATACGCAGTATTTT.

This clonotype has a single count. The rearrangement links TRBV12-3 or TRBV12-4 to TRBJ1-2, with 7 bases matching TRBD1. J gave up 0 bases and V 7 bases, and 5 bases lay outside the gene matches. The CDR3 contains 14 residues. The CDR3 nucleotides read TGTGCCAGCATCCGGACAGGAGCTAACTATGGCTACACCTTC. This translates into CASIRTGANYGYTF.

This clonotype showed up just a few times. The chain recombines TRBV15 with TRBJ2-7; TRBD1 is a possible D gene (6 bases). The CDR3 has 18 amino acids. Trimming removed 0 bases at V and 3 bases at J, with 21 bases between. The germline gives CDR1 LNHNV, CDR2 YYDKDF (reference sequence). CDR3 sequence reads: CATSRDGGYPGTSYEQYF. CDR3 in DNA: TGTGCCACCAGCAGAGATGGTGGTTACCCCGGGACAAGCTACGAGCAGTACTTC.

J is TRBJ2-1 and V is TRBV5-1; 7 bases agree with TRBD2. CDR3 length: 13 amino acids. Germline V gene data show CDR1 as SGHRS and CDR2 as YFSETQ. Germline trimming cut 9 bases from V and 10 bases from J; bases unmatched to any gene: 13. In nucleotides, the CDR3 is TGCGCCACTGGACTAGTAGGATTTGGGGAGCAGTTCTTC. It is translated as CATGLVGFGEQFF.

V gene TRBV5-1 combines with J gene TRBJ2-4, with a tentative D call TRBD2 (5 bases). The DNA end is a closer match to TRBJ2-7, so the J assignment may be wrong. The CDR3 is 13 amino acids. Germline loops: CDR1 SGHRS, CDR2 YFSETQ. CDR3 sequence (DNA): TGCGCCAGCAGCCCTTACGGGGCCTACGAGCAGTACGTC. Protein sequence: CASSPYGAYEQYV.

The chain links TRBV20-1 to TRBJ2-3, with 13 positions matching TRBD2. The CDR3 is 14 amino acids. Looked up from germline, CDR1 is DFQATT and CDR2 is SNEGSKA (reference sequence). The V and J ends lost 8 bases and 3 bases, in that order; junction bases with no gene match: 5. CDR3 amino acids: CSFLLAGGTDTQYF. The CDR3 coding sequence is TGCAGTTTTTTACTAGCGGGAGGGACAGATACGCAGTATTTT.

The genes are TRBV20-1 and TRBJ1-5, with unresolved D. V was cut by 1 base and J by 0 bases, with 7 bases left in between. The germline gives CDR1 DFQATT, CDR2 SNEGSKA (reference sequence). The CDR3 loop spans 14 amino acids. The CDR3 DNA reads TGCAGTGCTAGAGGAGGAGTTAGCAATCAGCCCCAGCATTTT. It encodes CSARGGVSNQPQHF.

The chain uses TRBV12-3 or TRBV12-4 and TRBJ1-2; D is unresolved. V was clipped by 2 bases and J by 7 bases, with 5 bases between them. This CDR3 has 11 residues. The CDR3 nucleotides are TGTGCCAGCAGTTTAAGGACTGGCTACACCTTC. This gives the protein CASSLRTGYTF.

The V gene is TRBV7-6, the J gene TRBJ1-1, with 8 positions matching TRBD1. Looked up from germline, CDR1 is SGHVS and CDR2 is FNYEAQ. V was clipped by 5 bases and J by 3 bases; unmatched bases: 8. The length of the CDR3 is 15 residues. The CDR3 nucleotides read TGTGCCAGCAGCCTAACAGGGGGGTCTTACACTGAAGCTTTCTTT. This encodes CASSLTGGSYTEAFF.

The table lists this clonotype with many counts. This chain links TRBV6-6 with TRBJ2-5; 8 nucleotides agree with TRBD2. The germline V gene has CDR1 MNHNY and CDR2 SVGAGI (reference sequence). The trim removed 6 bases at V and 4 bases at J, leaving 4 bases unmatched. The CDR3 consists of 13 residues. The CDR3 here is CASRRLAGETQYF. In nucleotides, the CDR3 is TGTGCCAGCAGAAGGCTAGCGGGAGAGACCCAGTACTTC.

This rearrangement joins TRBV3-1 to TRBJ1-5; possibly TRBD1 for D (6 bases). From germline, CDR1 is LGHDT and CDR2 YNNKEL (reference sequence). V lost 4 bases and J 6 bases, leaving 22 bases between the germline ends. This CDR3 comprises 17 residues. CDR3 amino acids: CASSRSYNQGLGQPQHF. In DNA form, the CDR3 reads TGTGCCAGCAGCCGAAGTTATAATCAGGGGTTAGGTCAGCCCCAGCATTTT.

This chain connects TRBV4-1 to TRBJ2-7; tentatively, D is TRBD2 (6 bases). Germline assignment: CDR1 MGHRA and CDR2 YSYEKL. CDR3 length equals 16 residues. V was pared by 1 base and J by 3 bases, with 16 bases between. The CDR3 sequence is CASSQGAGTVIYEQYF. CDR3 bases: TGCGCCAGCAGCCAAGGTGCGGGAACTGTTATCTACGAGCAGTACTTC.

This CDR3 is CSAESGQGAYEQYF. The CDR3 DNA reads TGCAGTGCGGAAAGCGGACAGGGCGCCTACGAGCAGTACTTC. The J gene is TRBJ2-7, the V gene TRBV20-1; 8 nucleotides line up with TRBD1. Germline trimming cut 6 bases from V and 2 bases from J; bases unmatched to any gene: 9. Germline values: CDR1 DFQATT, CDR2 SNEGSKA (reference sequence). The CDR3 extends over 14 amino acids.

This clonotype has only a few counts. The CDR3: CSATREGSYEQYF. The CDR3, as DNA: TGCAGTGCTACCAGGGAAGGCTCCTACGAGCAGTACTTC. The rearrangement uses TRBV20-1 and TRBJ2-7, with D tentatively TRBD1 (5 bases). Germline V gene sequence: CDR1 DFQATT, CDR2 SNEGSKA (reference sequence). This CDR3 is built from 13 residues. Trimming removed 4 bases at V and 0 bases at J, with 10 bases between.

J is TRBJ1-4 and V is TRBV12-3 or TRBV12-4; D remains ambiguous. Trimming left V 4 bases short and J 6 bases short, with 15 bases between. The CDR3 covers 15 residues. Here the CDR3 DNA reads TGTGCCAGCAGTTCCTGGCGGGGTCGAGATGAAAAACTGTTTTTT. It is translated as CASSSWRGRDEKLFF.

The rearrangement joins TRBV20-1 to TRBJ2-7; D uncertain. CDR3 length: 14 amino acids. Germline V CDR1 and CDR2: DFQATT, SNEGSKA (reference sequence). V lost 3 bases and J 4 bases, leaving 16 bases between the germline ends. The CDR3 spells CSASLGANQYEQYF. The CDR3 nucleotides are TGCAGTGCTAGTTTGGGCGCGAATCAGTACGAGCAGTACTTC.